The 24 T cell receptor beta chains in this list originate from one sample, sequenced in a study of T-cell memory formation after mild COVID-19. In TCRdb, the 5' RACE reads were re-called with MiXCR into one record per CDR3 protein. The data contain roughly 560,000 distinct CDR3 sequences, 20% of them singletons. Specimen: PBMCs or a T cell subset sorted from them (not recorded which). All receptors derive from an adult woman who had mild COVID-19 (a few samples of this study predate the infection). Cell type and time point are not known.

This clonotype was counted between two and nine times. This CDR3 is CASSPAGTGGTDTQYF. In DNA form, the CDR3 reads TGTGCCAGCAGCCCGGCCGGGACAGGGGGGACAGATACGCAGTATTTT. The V gene is TRBV7-3, the J gene TRBJ2-3; 11 bases are shared with TRBD1. Trimming cost V 5 bases and J 3 bases; bases outside gene matches: 7. The germline CDR1 and CDR2 sequences are SGHTA and FQGTGA. The CDR3 runs to 16 residues.

There are a few counts of this clonotype. This chain joins TRBV14 and TRBJ2-7; D remains ambiguous. This CDR3 has 13 residues. The V and J ends lost 1 base and 10 bases respectively, with 14 bases between them. The V gene's germline CDR1 is SGHDN and CDR2 FVKESK. DNA for the CDR3: TGTGCCAGCAGCCAAGTAGGGCTGATGGGCCAGTACTTC. It codes for CASSQVGLMGQYF.

The rearrangement links TRBV6-2 or TRBV6-3 to TRBJ2-1; D may correspond to TRBD1 or TRBD2 (7 bases each). V was cut by 6 bases and J by 9 bases, with 15 bases left in between. The length of the CDR3 is 13 residues. CDR1 MNHEY and CDR2 SVGEGT come from the germline V gene. CDR3 loop: CASRSPGGAEQFF. In nucleotides, the CDR3 is TGTGCCAGCAGGTCCCCAGGGGGGGCTGAGCAGTTCTTC.

The rearrangement links TRBV30 to TRBJ2-2, with D possibly being TRBD2 (6 bases). The CDR3 runs 15 residues. Deletions cut 0 bases from V and 4 bases from J, with 12 bases between. The germline gives CDR1 GTSNPN, CDR2 SVGIG (reference sequence). The CDR3 protein is CAWSVTLAFTGELFF. DNA for the CDR3: TGTGCCTGGAGTGTCACACTAGCCTTCACCGGGGAGCTGTTTTTT.

V and J are TRBV5-6 and TRBJ2-3; TRBD1 matches 7 bases. Germline V CDR1 and CDR2: SGHDT, YYEEEE. The CDR3 spans 14 residues. Trimming at V came to 4 bases and at J to 2 bases, leaving 4 bases not matched to a gene. The CDR3 DNA reads TGTGCCAGCAGCCCGGGACAGCACACAGATACGCAGTATTTT. Amino acids: CASSPGQHTDTQYF.

This chain uses TRBV30 with TRBJ1-3; D gene unclear. The V gene's germline CDR1 is GTSNPN and CDR2 SVGIG (reference sequence). The CDR3 sequence is 12 residues long. The germline V and J ends were trimmed by 0 bases and 8 bases, with 8 bases remaining between them. CDR3: CAWSVGTDTIYF. DNA for the CDR3: TGTGCCTGGAGTGTAGGTACGGACACCATATATTTT.

This clonotype was seen a handful of times. The CDR3 DNA reads TGTGCCAGCAGTGAAAGCCCGCGGGCATCTAAGTTCTTC. Amino acid sequence: CASSESPRASKFF. The chain links TRBV2 to TRBJ2-1, with D possibly TRBD2 on 5 matching bases. The CDR3 has 13 residues. The V end was cut by 2 bases, the J end by 14 bases, with 16 bases between. The germline V gene has CDR1 SNHLY and CDR2 FYNNEI.

This clonotype was observed a few times. The rearrangement uses TRBV4-1 and TRBJ2-7, with TRBD1 identical over 9 bases. The CDR3 contains 14 residues. With 3 bases clipped from V and 5 bases from J, the junction kept 5 bases outside the gene matches. The germline V gene has CDR1 MGHRA and CDR2 YSYEKL. CDR3 nucleotides: TGCGCCAGCAGCCAGGGACAGGGAAAGGACGAGCAGTACTTC. Translating gives CASSQGQGKDEQYF.

V usage is TRBV7-3 and J usage is TRBJ1-2; TRBD1 is a possible D gene (6 bases). Trimming pared 0 bases from V and 4 bases from J, leaving 9 bases between. CDR1 is SGHTA and CDR2 is FQGTGA in the germline V gene. The CDR3 extends over 14 amino acids. The CDR3 region is CASSLTGGAYGYTF. In DNA, the CDR3 is TGTGCCAGCAGCTTAACCGGGGGGGCCTATGGCTACACCTTC.

The chain recombines TRBV30 with TRBJ2-1; TRBD1 agrees at 9 bases. CDR3 length: 15 residues. Germline loops: CDR1 GTSNPN, CDR2 SVGIG (reference sequence). The junction had 6 bases not matched to a gene; V was cut back by 2 bases and J by 4 bases. CDR3 coding DNA: TGTGCCTGGAGTATGGGACAGGGTTCGTACAATGAGCAGTTCTTC. Translating gives CAWSMGQGSYNEQFF.

This clonotype was counted a few times. The chain employs TRBV6-4 and TRBJ2-2, with D hard to call. V was pared by 2 bases and J by 0 bases, with 16 bases between. CDR3 length equals 18 residues. CDR1 is MRHNA, CDR2 SNTAGT, per germline. The CDR3 is CASSDSDRVLSNTGELFF. The DNA for the CDR3 is TGTGCCAGCAGTGACAGTGACCGAGTACTATCGAACACCGGGGAGCTGTTTTTT.

This clonotype was seen a few times. This rearrangement joins TRBV3-1 to TRBJ1-3; D unresolved. CDR1 is LGHDT and CDR2 is YNNKEL in the germline V gene (reference sequence). V gave up 4 bases and J gave up 0 bases, with 13 bases separating them. The CDR3 is made up of 16 amino acids. In DNA, the CDR3 is TGTGCCAGCAGCCTCTATTTCAGCAGCTCTGGAAACACCATATATTTT. It is translated as CASSLYFSSSGNTIYF.

V is TRBV2 and J is TRBJ1-5; tentative D call: TRBD1 (6 bases). Trimming left V 7 bases short and J 0 bases short, with 13 bases between. The length of the CDR3 is 15 residues. Germline V gene data show CDR1 as SNHLY and CDR2 as FYNNEI. The CDR3 protein is CASTLTGGSNQPQHF. CDR3 nucleotides: TGTGCCAGCACTTTGACAGGTGGTAGCAATCAGCCCCAGCATTTT.

The chain carries TRBV7-9 and TRBJ1-3; weak D call: TRBD1 (6 bases). Germline V lookup: CDR1 SEHNR, CDR2 FQNEAQ (reference sequence). This CDR3 is built from 16 residues. The ends were cut back, 1 base at V and 0 bases at J, with 10 bases in the middle. The CDR3 DNA reads as TGTGCCAGCAGCTTAGTAGGGGGGCTCTCTGGAAACACCATATATTTT. Its protein product is CASSLVGGLSGNTIYF.

This clonotype was counted only a few times. The chain carries TRBV5-1 and TRBJ2-1; 10 bases align to TRBD1. The CDR3 runs 15 residues. V was clipped by 1 base and J by 13 bases; unmatched bases: 11. CDR1 SGHRS and CDR2 YFSETQ come from the germline V gene. CDR3 nucleotides: TGCGCCAGCAGCTTGAGACAGGGGGCGTTCCTTATTCAGTTCTTC. It translates to CASSLRQGAFLIQFF.

This clonotype turned up a few times. Here the CDR3 reads CASSYGGRDTEAFF. The CDR3 DNA sequence: TGTGCCAGCAGTTACGGGGGGCGAGACACTGAAGCTTTCTTT. This chain joins TRBV6-2 or TRBV6-3 and TRBJ1-1; D is perhaps TRBD1 (6 bases). This CDR3 is 14 amino acids long. The germline CDR1 and CDR2 sequences are MNHEY and SVGEGT. The V gene lost 2 bases and the J gene lost 3 bases, with 10 bases spanning the gap.

The chain joins TRBV7-2 to TRBJ1-1; a weak D match, TRBD1 (5 bases). V dropped 1 base and J dropped 0 bases, with 6 bases sitting between them. In germline, CDR1 is SGHTA, CDR2 FQGNSA. This CDR3 is 14 amino acids long. CDR3 DNA sequence: TGTGCCAGCAGCTTAGAGGACATGAACACTGAAGCTTTCTTT. This translates into CASSLEDMNTEAFF.

This clonotype was seen a few times. The chain couples TRBV24-1 to TRBJ2-1; D possibly corresponds to TRBD1 (6 bases). The CDR3 has 14 residues. V lost 0 bases and J lost 7, with 9 bases in between. Germline V gene sequence: CDR1 KGHDR, CDR2 SFDVKD. The CDR3 bases are TGTGCCACCAGTGATTTGAGGCAGGGGAATGAGCAGTTCTTC. Encoded protein: CATSDLRQGNEQFF.

V gene TRBV6-2 or TRBV6-3 combines with J gene TRBJ2-1; 11 nucleotides match TRBD1. The CDR3 spans 16 residues. V lost 6 bases to trimming and J lost 7 bases; unmatched junction nucleotides: 11. CDR1 MNHEY and CDR2 SVGEGT come from the germline V gene. The CDR3 sequence: CASSAPGQGVGNEQFF. CDR3 sequence (DNA): TGTGCCAGCAGCGCACCGGGACAGGGGGTTGGGAATGAGCAGTTCTTC.

The chain has TRBV18 and TRBJ2-7; 7 positions agree with TRBD1. J gave up 6 bases and V 6 bases, and 5 bases lay outside the gene matches. CDR3 length: 12 amino acids. The V gene's germline CDR1 is KGHSH and CDR2 LQKENI. Written as DNA, the CDR3 is TGTGCCAGCTCGAGCAGACAGGGCGAGCAGTACTTC. It is translated as CASSSRQGEQYF.

The V call is TRBV19, the J call TRBJ1-1; D is undetermined. This CDR3 is 13 amino acids long. In germline, CDR1 is LNHDA, CDR2 SQIVND (reference sequence). The germline V and J ends were trimmed by 4 bases and 4 bases, with 10 bases remaining between them. CDR3 residues: CASSTHIGTEAFF. The CDR3 DNA follows: TGTGCCAGTAGTACCCACATTGGCACTGAAGCTTTCTTT. The whole variable domain, filled in from reference TRBV19 and TRBJ1-1, reads DGGITQSPKYLFRKEGQNVTLSCEQNLNHDAMYWYRQDPGQGLRLIYYSQIVNDFQKGDIAEGYSVSREKKESFPLTVTSAQKNPTAFYLCASSTHIGTEAFFGQGTRLTVV.

The chain has TRBV27 and TRBJ2-1; no reliable D call. Trimming removed 6 bases at V and 5 bases at J, with 8 bases between. There are 12 residues in the CDR3. CDR1 MNHEY and CDR2 SMNVEV come from the germline V gene (reference sequence). The CDR3 loop reads CASRELDNEQFF. The CDR3 DNA reads TGTGCCAGCAGGGAACTGGACAATGAGCAGTTCTTC.

V and J are TRBV5-4 and TRBJ2-3; TRBD2 matches 9 bases. Germline CDR1 SGHNT, CDR2 YYREEE (reference sequence). V trimming: 4 bases; J trimming: 0 bases; junction bases outside the gene matches: 9. This CDR3 comprises 17 residues. The chain's CDR3 is CASSRLLAGASTDTQYF. The CDR3 nucleotides read TGTGCCAGCAGCCGATTACTAGCGGGCGCTAGCACAGATACGCAGTATTTT. Full variable domain (outside the CDR3, taken from reference TRBV5-4 and TRBJ2-3): ETGVTQSPTHLIKTRGQQVTLRCSSQSGHNTVSWYQQALGQGPQFIFQYYREEENGRGNFPPRFSGLQFPNYSSELNVNALELDDSALYLCASSRLLAGASTDTQYFGPGTRLTVL.

This clonotype was found a few times. This chain links TRBV5-5 with TRBJ2-7; TRBD1 might be the D (5 bases). Germline CDR1 and CDR2: SGHKS and YYEKEE (reference sequence). V shed 4 bases and J shed 3 bases, with 11 bases lying between them. This CDR3 is 13 amino acids long. CDR3 protein: CASSPWQGYEQYF. The CDR3 DNA follows: TGTGCCAGCAGCCCTTGGCAGGGCTACGAGCAGTACTTC.